This T cell receptor (beta chain) originates from a study of T cell responses to AZD1222 COVID-19 vaccine. Between the trimmed V and J ends, which lost 5 bases and 1 base, there was a span of 15 bases. From germline, CDR1 is SEHNR and CDR2 FQNEAQ (reference sequence). The length of the CDR3 is 16 residues. Sequenced by immunoSEQ multiplex PCR; TCRdb stores in-frame clones only, minus some. The sample carries approximately 74,000 clones, about nine tenths recorded once. The clonotype was recovered from an adult in good health. The chain recombines TRBV7-9 with TRBJ2-1, with D hard to call. The starting material was peripheral blood, obtained on day 0 of AZD1222 vaccination. CDR3 sequence: CASSRSGASSYNEQFF. The CDR3 nucleotides are TGTGCCAGCAGCCGATCAGGAGCGTCATCCTACAATGAGCAGTTCTTC.